Listed here are 24 T cell receptor beta chains from one sample, sequenced in a study of tumor and adjacent non-tumor tissue in lung cancer (dated by TCRdb to the late 2010s). RNA was isolated from bulk, unsorted tissue, and RNA quality was assessed with a NanoDrop ND-1000 and an Agilent 2100. Libraries were constructed by multiplex PCR. Reads for this sample came from an Illumina HiSeq 2500. TCRbeta libraries were constructed through three rounds of nested PCR with primers (Table S4) according to protocols modified from ARM-PCR. TCRdb trimmed public reads at Q25 via fastp, called clones via MiXCR and kept in-frame beta chains. All rows with the same CDR3 protein become a single entry with the most common DNA and genes. Present in this sample are 120,000 or so distinct CDR3 sequences, 60% to 70% of which were seen just once. About 13% of the sample is taken by the ten largest. Specimen: lung tumor tissue. These receptors came from a man aged 30-40 years with non-small cell lung cancer.

This clonotype has only one observation. Since a much larger clone is just one base distant, this may be a read error. In this CDR3 the conserved last residue, phenylalanine or tryptophan, is missing, so a read error is likely. The chain has TRBV4-1 and TRBJ2-2, with a tentative D call TRBD2 (6 bases). The CDR3 runs 16 residues. Trimming took 0 bases from V and 4 from J, leaving 12 bases between them. Germline CDR1 is MGHRA and CDR2 is YSYEKL. CDR3 amino acids: CASSQEVSSVTGELFL. CDR3 DNA sequence: TGCGCCAGCAGCCAAGAAGTTTCTAGCGTCACCGGGGAGCTGTTTTTA.

This clonotype came up a few times. A much larger clone is a single base away; this may be a read error. It is likely a read error, because the conserved phenylalanine at the end of the CDR3 is missing. This rearrangement joins TRBV20-1 to TRBJ2-3; tentative D call: TRBD2 (6 bases). The CDR3 is 14 residues long. The V and J ends lost 6 bases and 0 bases respectively, with 13 bases between them. The germline V gene has CDR1 DFQATT and CDR2 SNEGSKA (reference sequence). CDR3: CSAYGRSSTDTQYL. CDR3 bases: TGCAGTGCCTACGGGAGATCTAGCACAGATACGCAGTATCTT.

This clonotype came up once. Germline is not matched at one junction end, which may reflect a read error. The chain uses TRBV11-2 and TRBJ2-1; D is undetermined. This CDR3 comprises 16 residues. Per germline, CDR1 SGHAT and CDR2 FQNNGV. The CDR3 region has the DNA TGTGCCAACAGCTCTGCGACATGGTCCTCCTACAATGAGCAGTTCTTC. It yields the protein CANSSATWSSYNEQFF.

In its sample, this clonotype was seen many times. The gene calls are TRBV12-3 or TRBV12-4 and TRBJ2-3, with D perhaps matching TRBD1 (6 bases). This CDR3 is built from 15 residues. Between the trimmed V and J ends, which lost 6 bases and 2 bases, there was a span of 15 bases. This CDR3 reads CASRPQGFNTDTQYF. CDR3 DNA sequence: TGTGCCAGCAGACCACAGGGTTTTAACACAGATACGCAGTATTTT.

Remarks on this clonotype: A read error is possible here, since a much larger clone lies one base away. Since no conserved phenylalanine or tryptophan closes the CDR3, a read error is the likely cause. The chain recombines TRBV20-1 with TRBJ2-5; 8 bases map to TRBD2. CDR1 DFQATT and CDR2 SNEGSKA come from the germline V gene (reference sequence). The junction had 6 bases not matched to a gene; V was cut back by 1 base and J by 5 bases. CDR3 length: 14 amino acids. CDR3 nucleotide sequence: TGCAGTGCTAGAGGAACTAGCGGATGGGAGACCCAGTACTCC. Translated: CSARGTSGWETQYS.

This clonotype was recorded many times. The J gene is TRBJ1-1, the V gene TRBV6-2 or TRBV6-3; 8 bases are a match to TRBD1. The germline gives CDR1 MNHEY, CDR2 SVGEGT. V was clipped by 2 bases and J by 6 bases; unmatched bases: 14. The CDR3 totals 17 residues. The DNA for the CDR3 is TGTGCCAGCAGTTACCGAACTAAACAGGGGGGATCCCCTGAAGCTTTCTTT. Encoded protein: CASSYRTKQGGSPEAFF.

Of note for this clonotype: The junction differs from germline at one of its ends, possibly a read error. This chain's CDR3 is CASSQLGQALEQYF. The CDR3 nucleotides are TGCGCCAGCAGCCAACTTGGACAGGCCCTCGAGCAGTACTTC. This chain joins TRBV4-2 and TRBJ2-7, with 7 bases lining up with TRBD1. Per germline, CDR1 LGHNA and CDR2 YNFKEQ. CDR3 length: 14 residues.

The V and J genes are TRBV5-8 and TRBJ2-7, with 7 bases that match TRBD2. In germline, CDR1 is SGHTS, CDR2 YDEGEE. Germline trimming cut 6 bases from V and 0 bases from J; bases unmatched to any gene: 21. The CDR3 has 19 residues. The DNA of the CDR3 is TGTGCCAGCAACCCCCAAGGGTTTTCGCCTAGCGGCAGCTCCTACGAGCAGTACTTC. This gives the protein CASNPQGFSPSGSSYEQYF.

A note on this clonotype: Mismatch with germline at one junction end may stem from a read error. This sequence joins TRBV20-1 and TRBJ2-7; the match to TRBD2 covers 8 bases. CDR3 length: 16 amino acids. Looked up from germline, CDR1 is DFQATT and CDR2 is SNEGSKA (reference sequence). CDR3 DNA sequence: TGCAGTGCTAGACCATCGACCAGCGGGAGCTCCTACGAGCAGCACTTC. Amino acids: CSARPSTSGSSYEQHF.

On this clonotype itself: Given a much more abundant clone one base away, this may be a read error. V and J are TRBV6-5 and TRBJ1-2, with D perhaps TRBD1 (6 bases). CDR3 length equals 14 residues. Deletions cut 9 bases from V and 4 bases from J, with 18 bases between. Germline CDR1 is MNHEY and CDR2 is SVGAGI. The CDR3 DNA sequence: TGTGCCAGGAGCCCTGACAGGATTACCTATGGCTACACCTTC. It codes for CARSPDRITYGYTF.

Note on this clonotype: Mismatch with germline at one junction end may stem from a read error. The chain recombines TRBV11-1 with TRBJ2-7; 7 bases agree with TRBD1. Germline V gene lookup returns CDR1 SGHAT and CDR2 FQDESV (reference sequence). There are 13 residues in the CDR3. The CDR3 sequence is CTSRADRSVEQYF. CDR3 bases: TGTACCAGCAGAGCGGACAGGTCCGTCGAGCAATACTTC.

Remarks on this clonotype: A much larger clone sits a single nucleotide away, making a read error possible. For the CDR3, the DNA is TGTGTCAGCAGTTCGCCCAGGGGCACTGAAGCTTTCTTT. As protein: CVSSSPRGTEAFF. The rearrangement uses TRBV6-5 and TRBJ1-1; maybe TRBD1 (6 bases). This CDR3 has 13 residues. CDR1 is MNHEY, CDR2 SVGAGI, per germline.

This clonotype was recorded a few times. The conserved phenylalanine or tryptophan normally closing the CDR3 is absent here, so this likely arose from a read error. CDR3 in amino acids: CSARLSSYEQYL. The CDR3 nucleotides are TGCAGTGCTCGACTAAGCTCCTACGAGCAGTACTTA. The V and J genes are TRBV29-1 and TRBJ2-7; the D gene is possibly TRBD2 (5 bases). The germline CDR1 and CDR2 sequences are SQVTM and ANQGSEA. This CDR3 contains 12 residues.

Details on this clonotype: One junction end does not reproduce the germline sequence, and a read error may be involved. This chain joins TRBV12-3 or TRBV12-4 and TRBJ2-7, with D perhaps matching TRBD1 or TRBD2 (5 bases each). This CDR3 has 14 residues. The CDR3 here is CASSPRDGSYEQYF. CDR3 nucleotide sequence: TGTGCCAGCAGTCCCCGGGACGGATCCTACGAGCAATACTTC.

As to this clonotype: A read error may be the cause here, since a much bigger clone is one base away. The chain employs TRBV6-2 or TRBV6-3 and TRBJ2-5, with D unresolved. The CDR3 is 14 amino acids. The germline CDR1 and CDR2 sequences are MNHEY and SVGEGT. The CDR3 here is CVSRVRAVEETQYF. The CDR3 region has the DNA TGTGTCAGCAGAGTCCGGGCCGTTGAAGAGACCCAGTACTTC.

The chain links TRBV20-1 to TRBJ1-2, with a weak D call TRBD1 (5 bases). V lost 4 bases and J lost 6, with 15 bases in between. The CDR3 totals 13 residues. Germline lookup yields CDR1 DFQATT and CDR2 SNEGSKA (reference sequence). The CDR3 DNA is TGCAGTGCTACACATAGAGGGGACCATGGCTACACCTTC. This codes for CSATHRGDHGYTF.

In its sample, this clonotype was seen once. This rearrangement joins TRBV4-3 to TRBJ2-3; possible D gene TRBD2, 6 bases. V gave up 1 base and J gave up 4 bases, with 15 bases separating them. The CDR3 sequence is 16 residues long. The germline CDR1 and CDR2 sequences are LGHNA and YSLEER. This chain's CDR3 is CASSQAVSGFSDTQYF. CDR3 nucleotides: TGCGCCAGCAGCCAAGCTGTTAGCGGTTTCTCAGATACGCAGTATTTT.

Note on this clonotype: This sequence may be a read error, since a much larger clone differs from it by one base. The conserved final phenylalanine or tryptophan is absent from the CDR3, which likely points to a read error. The CDR3 is CSARYRGTEAFL. As DNA, the CDR3 is TGCAGTGCTAGATATAGGGGGACTGAAGCTTTCCTT. The rearrangement joins TRBV20-1 to TRBJ1-1, with D possibly being TRBD1 (6 bases). V lost 2 bases and J 5 bases, leaving 9 bases between the germline ends. CDR1 is DFQATT and CDR2 is SNEGSKA in the germline V gene (reference sequence). The CDR3 runs to 12 residues.

As for this clonotype: This sequence may be a read error, since a much larger clone differs from it by one base. The gene calls are TRBV5-4 and TRBJ1-4, with TRBD1 matching over 8 bases. This CDR3 has 16 amino acids. Looked up from germline, CDR1 is SGHNT and CDR2 is YYREEE (reference sequence). The CDR3 region is CASSLTTGTGNEKLIF. The CDR3 DNA reads as TGTGCCAGCAGCTTGACGACCGGGACAGGCAATGAAAAACTGATTTTT.

In this sample, this clonotype turned up many times. The CDR3 is CSAADTFPTDTQYF. CDR3 nucleotides: TGCAGCGCTGCGGACACCTTCCCCACAGATACGCAGTATTTT. The chain carries TRBV29-1 and TRBJ2-3; weak D call: TRBD1 (5 bases). Trimming shortened V by 7 bases and J by 2 bases, and 16 bases separated the two germline ends. CDR3 length equals 14 residues. The V gene's germline CDR1 is SQVTM and CDR2 ANQGSEA.

As to this clonotype: This may be a read error, as it is one base from a much larger clone. The gene calls are TRBV6-5 and TRBJ1-1; TRBD1 is a possible D gene (6 bases). Germline V gives CDR1 MNHEY, CDR2 SVGAGI. The CDR3 totals 15 residues. Trimming took off 6 bases at V and 4 bases at J, with 18 bases between the two ends. The CDR3 region is CASRRTDLMITEAFF. As DNA, the CDR3 is TGTGCCAGCAGGCGGACAGACCTCATGATCACTGAAGCTTTCTTT.

As regards this clonotype: This may be a read error: a much more frequent sequence differs by one nucleotide. The CDR3 is CSTRRQGHDNSPLHF. CDR3 in DNA: TGCAGTACTAGGAGGCAGGGACATGATAATTCACCCCTCCACTTT. This chain joins TRBV20-1 and TRBJ1-6; the D gene is possibly TRBD1 (6 bases). Per the germline V gene, CDR1 is DFQATT and CDR2 is SNEGSKA (reference sequence). This CDR3 comprises 15 residues.

This chain connects TRBV12-5 to TRBJ1-5; D possibly corresponds to TRBD1 (5 bases). This CDR3 spans 13 amino acids. The germline gives CDR1 LGHNT, CDR2 FRNRAP. CDR3 sequence: CASPEQAPGSQHF. In nucleotides, the CDR3 is TGTGCATCTCCGGAACAGGCCCCCGGGTCCCAGCATTTT.

With regard to this clonotype: A read error is likely, as this CDR3 ends without the conserved phenylalanine or tryptophan. The chain joins TRBV29-1 to TRBJ1-4, with D unresolved. The CDR3 is made up of 16 amino acids. V lost 0 bases, J lost 8 bases, and 19 bases lay in between. CDR1 and CDR2 from the germline V gene are SQVTM and ANQGSEA. The CDR3 is CSVEDLGWSAREKLFL. In DNA form, the CDR3 reads TGCAGCGTTGAAGATCTCGGATGGAGTGCAAGGGAAAAACTGTTTCTT.